This T cell receptor beta chain comes out of a study of shared clonotypes between healthy human individuals. This table comes from immunoSEQ multiplex PCR, and its TCRdb copy is limited to in-frame clones, with some not included. Here the sample spans 150,000 to 200,000 clones, over 85% being singletons. This clone has only one observation. Per the germline V gene, CDR1 is SGDLS and CDR2 is YYNGEE. The length of the CDR3 is 16 residues. The V gene end was trimmed by 3 bases and the J gene end by 7 bases; junction bases not matched to a gene: 13. This clonotype was sampled from a woman in her thirties in good health. Material: naive CD4+ T cells sorted from blood. The sample's subset: CD45RA+ positively selected. The rearrangement uses TRBV9 and TRBJ2-1; TRBD1 matches at 7 bases. The CDR3 reads CASSAQDRVMVNEQFF. CDR3 nucleotides: TGTGCCAGCAGCGCACAAGACAGGGTGATGGTAAATGAGCAGTTCTTC.